The rows below give T cell receptor beta chains drawn from one sample of a study of identical twins. MiXCR, run by TCRdb on the 5' RACE reads, gives a single entry per CDR3 protein. The table shows 700,000 or so distinct CDR3 sequences, with 8.5% to 9.5% occurring only once. This sample also belongs to another study, concerning yellow fever vaccine responses in identical twins.

Specimen: PBMCs. These receptor sequences come from a woman aged 18-35 years in good health. Each CDR3 is given with its conserved first and last residue. Each record gives: V gene, D gene, J gene, clone size, CDR3 DNA, CDR3 protein. D genes are given only for firm matches. The size of a clone is reported for some rows only, either as once, few or many, or as a class for expanded clones.

TRBV28	TRBD1	TRBJ2-5	many	TGTGCCAGCAGTACGGACAGGGGAAGACAAGAGACCCAGTACTTC	CASSTDRGRQETQYF
TRBV7-9	-	TRBJ2-5	-	TGTGCCAGCAGCTTAGGCCCCGGGACCGAAAGCAAGACCCAGTACTTC	CASSLGPGTESKTQYF
TRBV9	TRBD2	TRBJ2-7	few	TGTGCCAGCAGCGTAGATCTAGCGGGGGGCGAGCAGTACTTC	CASSVDLAGGEQYF
TRBV7-9	TRBD2	TRBJ2-3	-	TGTGCCAGCAGCACTAGCGGAGCTTGGGATACGCAGTATTTT	CASSTSGAWDTQYF
TRBV3-1	-	TRBJ2-1	many	TGTGCCAGCAGCCGCCTCGCCAGCTCGGGCAATGAGCAGTTCTTC	CASSRLASSGNEQFF
TRBV12-3/TRBV12-4	TRBD2	TRBJ2-2	many	TGTGCCAGCAGTTCGGGACTAGGTACCGGGGAGCTGTTTTTT	CASSSGLGTGELFF
TRBV4-2	-	TRBJ2-1	-	TGTGCCAGCAGCCAAACAGATGAGCAGTTCTTC	CASSQTDEQFF
TRBV10-3	-	TRBJ2-6	-	TGTGCCATCAGTGAATTCCCTCCTAGCTCTGGGGCCAACGTCCTGACTTTC	CAISEFPPSSGANVLTF
TRBV20-1	-	TRBJ1-4	few	TGCAGTGCTAGGGTTGCGGGGGCGGCAACTAATGAAAAACTGTTTTTT	CSARVAGAATNEKLFF
TRBV4-3	TRBD2	TRBJ2-3	many	TGCGCCAGCAGCCGCGCAGGACTAGCGGGGAACACAGATACGCAGTATTTT	CASSRAGLAGNTDTQYF
TRBV7-9	-	TRBJ2-5	-	TGTGCCAGCAGCTTAGTCGACAGGGGAGGGAAAGAGACCCAGTACTTC	CASSLVDRGGKETQYF
TRBV20-1	-	TRBJ2-7	-	TGCAGTGCTAGAATTACCTACGAGCAGTACTTC	CSARITYEQYF
TRBV20-1	TRBD1	TRBJ1-4	-	TGCAGTGCTAGAGATGGGACAGTGCGAGAACTGTTTTTT	CSARDGTVRELFF
TRBV29-1	TRBD2	TRBJ2-7	few	TGCAGCGTTGAAGAAGCACTAGCGGGGCACGAGCAGTACTTC	CSVEEALAGHEQYF
TRBV4-3	-	TRBJ2-3	many	TGCGCCAGCAGCCAAGATCGGATTGGTCAGGGAACAGATACGCAGTATTTT	CASSQDRIGQGTDTQYF
TRBV28	-	TRBJ2-5	-	TGTGCCAGCAGTTTCTTTGGCAGGGTCCAAGAGACCCAGTACTTC	CASSFFGRVQETQYF
TRBV2	-	TRBJ2-5	few	TGTGCCAGCAGCGCCAAGGGAGAGACCCAGTACTTC	CASSAKGETQYF
TRBV6-5	TRBD1	TRBJ2-2	-	TGTGCCAGCAGTTACCGGACAGGACTGAACACCGGGGAGCTGTTTTTT	CASSYRTGLNTGELFF
TRBV20-1	-	TRBJ2-5	-	TGCAGTGCCAGCCCGGGATCTGGGAAGACCCAGTACTTC	CSASPGSGKTQYF
TRBV12-3/TRBV12-4	TRBD1	TRBJ1-5	few	TGTGCCAGCGGGACAGGGGCAGTAGTTCAGCCCCAGCATTTT	CASGTGAVVQPQHF
TRBV15	TRBD2	TRBJ2-5	few	TGTGCCACCAGGGGGGGGGAGACCCAGTACTTC	CATRGGETQYF
TRBV6-5	-	TRBJ2-7	-	TGTGCCAGCAGTTACTCGCTGGGACGTTACTACGAGCAGTACTTC	CASSYSLGRYYEQYF
TRBV19	TRBD1	TRBJ2-2	few	TGTGCCAGTCTCTCGAGACAGGGTACCGGGGAGCTGTTTTTT	CASLSRQGTGELFF
TRBV7-2	TRBD1	TRBJ2-7	many	TGTGCCAGCAGCTTTTGGGACAGGGACTCCTACGAGCAGTACTTC	CASSFWDRDSYEQYF
TRBV7-6	-	TRBJ1-2	-	TGTGCCAGCAGCTTAGCTCCAGGGGACTATGGCTACACCTTC	CASSLAPGDYGYTF
TRBV20-1	-	TRBJ2-3	few	TGCAGTGCTAGGAGCCCCTCCCTCCAGGCTTCAGATACGCAGTATTTT	CSARSPSLQASDTQYF
TRBV19	-	TRBJ2-1	-	TGTGCCAGTAGTAAAAGACTGCCTAAGTCCCCGGGGAGCTCCTACAATGAGCAGTTCTTC	CASSKRLPKSPGSSYNEQFF
TRBV20-1	TRBD1	TRBJ1-3	few	TGCAGTGCTACTACAGGGGTCCCCTCTGGAAACACCATATATTTT	CSATTGVPSGNTIYF
TRBV29-1	TRBD1	TRBJ1-2	few	TGCAGCGTGCAAGGGGGCGCCGGCTATGGCTACACCTTC	CSVQGGAGYGYTF
TRBV6-2/TRBV6-3	TRBD1	TRBJ2-2	-	TGTGCCAGCAGAACCGGACAGGGGGCGTCCGGGGAGCTGTTTTTT	CASRTGQGASGELFF
TRBV5-1	TRBD1	TRBJ2-7	many	TGCGCCAGCAGCTTGGAGAGGACAGGGGGGTCCTACGAGCAGTACTTC	CASSLERTGGSYEQYF
TRBV5-5	TRBD2	TRBJ2-3	-	TGTGCCAGCAGCAGCGGGACTAGCAACGGGGATACGCAGTATTTT	CASSSGTSNGDTQYF
TRBV24-1	TRBD1	TRBJ2-1	-	TGTGCCACCAGTAAAGGACAGGAGACCTACAATGAGCAGTTCTTC	CATSKGQETYNEQFF
TRBV10-3	TRBD1	TRBJ2-7	-	TGTGCCATCAGTGTGGAGGACAGGGATTACGAGCAGTACTTC	CAISVEDRDYEQYF
TRBV4-2	-	TRBJ1-1	many	TGTGCCAGCAGCCAAGAGGCCAGGGCAAAGGGGGGCACTGAAGCTTTCTTT	CASSQEARAKGGTEAFF
TRBV27	TRBD2	TRBJ2-1	few	TGTGCCAGCAGCTATCTAGCGGGAGGGCCCCTAGGGCAGTTCTTC	CASSYLAGGPLGQFF
TRBV9	-	TRBJ2-1	many	TGTGCCAGCAGCCCAGGACTCACGAGCTCCTACAATGAGCAGTTCTTC	CASSPGLTSSYNEQFF
TRBV7-9	TRBD2	TRBJ2-7	few	TGTGCCAGCAGCTGGGGGGTAGCGGGGGCCTACGAGCAGTACTTC	CASSWGVAGAYEQYF
TRBV9	TRBD1	TRBJ2-1	-	TGTGCCAGCAGCGTAGGGACAGGCTCCTACAATGAGCAGTTCTTC	CASSVGTGSYNEQFF
TRBV29-1	TRBD1	TRBJ2-1	many	TGCAGCGTTGAAGGTTACCGAGACAGGGGCAATGAGCAGTTCTTC	CSVEGYRDRGNEQFF
TRBV28	-	TRBJ1-5	-	TGTGCCAGCCGCGGGGACTCCCGGACCCCCCAGCATTTT	CASRGDSRTPQHF
TRBV5-1	TRBD1	TRBJ2-7	few	TGCGCCAGCAGCCCCGGAGGTAGGGGGCCAACAAACTACGAGCAGTACTTC	CASSPGGRGPTNYEQYF
TRBV7-3	-	TRBJ2-2	-	TGTGCCAGCAGCTTAACGGGGGCCCAGAACACCGGGGAGCTGTTTTTT	CASSLTGAQNTGELFF
TRBV3-1	-	TRBJ1-1	-	TGTGCCAGCAGCCAGGGACCCTTTGGAAAGAACACTGAAGCTTTCTTT	CASSQGPFGKNTEAFF
TRBV12-3/TRBV12-4	-	TRBJ2-7	-	TGTGCCAGCAGTTTAGGGGAGACCCAGTACGAGCAGTACTTC	CASSLGETQYEQYF